A selection of T cell receptor beta chains follows, all from one sample in a study of T cells after yellow fever vaccination. From the 5' RACE reads, TCRdb called clonotypes with MiXCR, one entry per CDR3 protein. Of approximately 550,000 distinct CDR3 sequences listed, about 19% are singletons. This specimen consisted of PBMCs, obtained 15 days after the yellow fever booster vaccination. The receptors come from a man aged 25 to 40 who received the YFV17D yellow fever vaccine. The CDR3 runs from the conserved cysteine through the conserved F or W. Fields, in order: CDR3 DNA, CDR3 protein, J gene, clone size, D gene, V gene. A D gene is named only where the DNA matches it firmly. Expanded clones get a size class; other rows say once, few or many, or leave the size out.

CDR3nt: TGTGCCAGCAGCTTGCGGGTTAGCGGGTTAACTTACGAGCAGTACTTC; CDR3aa: CASSLRVSGLTYEQYF; j_gene: TRBJ2-7; abundance: .; d_gene: TRBD2; v_gene: TRBV7-2
CDR3nt: TGTGCCAGCAGCCCGACTAGACCAGGGGACGAGCAGTACTTC; CDR3aa: CASSPTRPGDEQYF; j_gene: TRBJ2-7; abundance: .; d_gene: .; v_gene: TRBV7-2
CDR3nt: TGCAGTGCAAGGACAGGGAACTCCTACAATGAGCAGTTCTTC; CDR3aa: CSARTGNSYNEQFF; j_gene: TRBJ2-1; abundance: few; d_gene: TRBD1; v_gene: TRBV20-1
CDR3nt: TGCAGTGCTAGGGGATTGCAGGGGGCCGGTGCGGGGCAGTACTTC; CDR3aa: CSARGLQGAGAGQYF; j_gene: TRBJ2-5; abundance: once; d_gene: TRBD1; v_gene: TRBV20-1
CDR3nt: TGCGCCAGCAGCTTGGGGTCTAGCGGAGTATCCTACGAGCAGTACTTC; CDR3aa: CASSLGSSGVSYEQYF; j_gene: TRBJ2-7; abundance: few; d_gene: TRBD2; v_gene: TRBV5-1
CDR3nt: TGTGCCAGCAGTTTAGAGGCTAGCGGGCTCTACGAGCAGTACTTC; CDR3aa: CASSLEASGLYEQYF; j_gene: TRBJ2-7; abundance: few; d_gene: TRBD2; v_gene: TRBV27
CDR3nt: TGTGCCAGCAGTTTACAACCTTTTCACGGTAATGAGCAGTTCTTC; CDR3aa: CASSLQPFHGNEQFF; j_gene: TRBJ2-1; abundance: .; d_gene: .; v_gene: TRBV12-3/TRBV12-4
CDR3nt: TGTGCCAGCGGCAAGAGCAATCAGCCCCAGCATTTT; CDR3aa: CASGKSNQPQHF; j_gene: TRBJ1-5; abundance: .; d_gene: .; v_gene: TRBV6-6
CDR3nt: TGTGCCAGCAGTTTCGCGGGAGCTAGCACAGATACGCAGTATTTT; CDR3aa: CASSFAGASTDTQYF; j_gene: TRBJ2-3; abundance: few; d_gene: TRBD2; v_gene: TRBV27
CDR3nt: TGTGCCAGCAGCTTACTGCGATCACCCAATGAGCAGTTCTTC; CDR3aa: CASSLLRSPNEQFF; j_gene: TRBJ2-1; abundance: .; d_gene: .; v_gene: TRBV7-9
CDR3nt: TGTGCCAGCACCGAACTAGCGGGAGGGCCGTACGAGCAGTACTTC; CDR3aa: CASTELAGGPYEQYF; j_gene: TRBJ2-7; abundance: .; d_gene: TRBD2; v_gene: TRBV6-2/TRBV6-3
CDR3nt: TGCGCCGGGCGGGAGGCTAGCGGTAACACCGGGGAGCTGTTTTTT; CDR3aa: CAGREASGNTGELFF; j_gene: TRBJ2-2; abundance: .; d_gene: TRBD2; v_gene: TRBV5-1
CDR3nt: TGTGCCAGCAGACGGGAGCTTTCCTACGAGCAGTACTTC; CDR3aa: CASRRELSYEQYF; j_gene: TRBJ2-7; abundance: once; d_gene: .; v_gene: TRBV27
CDR3nt: TGTGCCAGCAGCTTAGTATCGAGTCCGAGCGTAGGTGAGCAGTTCTTC; CDR3aa: CASSLVSSPSVGEQFF; j_gene: TRBJ2-1; abundance: .; d_gene: .; v_gene: TRBV7-2
CDR3nt: TGCAGTGCTACGGACTCACACAAGGCCGAGCAGTACTTC; CDR3aa: CSATDSHKAEQYF; j_gene: TRBJ2-7; abundance: .; d_gene: .; v_gene: TRBV20-1
CDR3nt: TGCAGCGTGAGGTACGAGGACAGGGCTTCCTACGAGCAGTACTTC; CDR3aa: CSVRYEDRASYEQYF; j_gene: TRBJ2-7; abundance: few; d_gene: TRBD1; v_gene: TRBV29-1
CDR3nt: TGCAGTGCTAGTGACGGAAATGTTATCAGTGAGCAGTTCTTC; CDR3aa: CSASDGNVISEQFF; j_gene: TRBJ2-1; abundance: .; d_gene: .; v_gene: TRBV20-1
CDR3nt: TGTGCCATCAGTGAGTCCCGGACAAATCAGCCCCAGCATTTT; CDR3aa: CAISESRTNQPQHF; j_gene: TRBJ1-5; abundance: few; d_gene: .; v_gene: TRBV10-3
CDR3nt: TGCAGCGTTGTGGGGGGGGTTCGGACAGATACGCAGTATTTT; CDR3aa: CSVVGGVRTDTQYF; j_gene: TRBJ2-3; abundance: .; d_gene: TRBD2; v_gene: TRBV29-1
CDR3nt: TGCGCCAGCAGCTTGGGACAGCCTGACGGTGAAGCTTTCTTT; CDR3aa: CASSLGQPDGEAFF; j_gene: TRBJ1-1; abundance: many; d_gene: .; v_gene: TRBV5-1
CDR3nt: TGTGCCAGCAGCTTGGCGACAGGTTCACAGTATTTT; CDR3aa: CASSLATGSQYF; j_gene: TRBJ2-3; abundance: few; d_gene: .; v_gene: TRBV5-6
CDR3nt: TGTGCCAGCAGCGTAGTGCTGGGGGGCTCAGATACGCAGTATTTT; CDR3aa: CASSVVLGGSDTQYF; j_gene: TRBJ2-3; abundance: few; d_gene: .; v_gene: TRBV9
CDR3nt: TGTGCCAGCAGCCCCGGGGTAGCGGGAGTGAAGGAGACCCAGTACTTC; CDR3aa: CASSPGVAGVKETQYF; j_gene: TRBJ2-5; abundance: .; d_gene: TRBD2; v_gene: TRBV4-2
CDR3nt: TGCAGTGCTAGAGTAGCGGGAGTTGGTGATGAGACCCAGTACTTC; CDR3aa: CSARVAGVGDETQYF; j_gene: TRBJ2-5; abundance: .; d_gene: TRBD2; v_gene: TRBV20-1
CDR3nt: TGCAGCGTGTCCAGGGAAAGCACAGATACGCAGTATTTT; CDR3aa: CSVSRESTDTQYF; j_gene: TRBJ2-3; abundance: few; d_gene: .; v_gene: TRBV29-1
CDR3nt: TGTGCCAGCAGTTCCAAGGACAGGGAAGAAAAACTGTTTTTT; CDR3aa: CASSSKDREEKLFF; j_gene: TRBJ1-4; abundance: once; d_gene: TRBD1; v_gene: TRBV6-5
CDR3nt: TGTGCCAGCAGTTATAACGGCGGGAAGGAGACCCAGTACTTC; CDR3aa: CASSYNGGKETQYF; j_gene: TRBJ2-5; abundance: .; d_gene: .; v_gene: TRBV6-5
CDR3nt: TGTGCCAGCCAACTTGGGGGTGGAAACACCATATATTTT; CDR3aa: CASQLGGGNTIYF; j_gene: TRBJ1-3; abundance: .; d_gene: .; v_gene: TRBV6-1
CDR3nt: TGCAGCGTCACCGGGACAACCTACAATGAGCAGTTCTTC; CDR3aa: CSVTGTTYNEQFF; j_gene: TRBJ2-1; abundance: .; d_gene: .; v_gene: TRBV29-1
CDR3nt: TGTGCCAGCAGCGACCTACAGGGGGCGTTGGGTGGCTACACCTTC; CDR3aa: CASSDLQGALGGYTF; j_gene: TRBJ1-2; abundance: few; d_gene: TRBD1; v_gene: TRBV12-3/TRBV12-4
CDR3nt: TGTGCCAGCAGTTTTAGCGGGAGTAAGTCAGATACGCAGTATTTT; CDR3aa: CASSFSGSKSDTQYF; j_gene: TRBJ2-3; abundance: .; d_gene: TRBD2; v_gene: TRBV12-3/TRBV12-4
CDR3nt: TGCAGTGCTAGTAATCCGTTCACAGATACGCAGTATTTT; CDR3aa: CSASNPFTDTQYF; j_gene: TRBJ2-3; abundance: .; d_gene: .; v_gene: TRBV20-1
CDR3nt: TGCAGTGCTAGAAGGTCAGATACGCAGTATTTT; CDR3aa: CSARRSDTQYF; j_gene: TRBJ2-3; abundance: few; d_gene: .; v_gene: TRBV20-1
CDR3nt: TGCGCCAGCAGCATACTACCTTGGACAGGGGGGAAAGAAAAACTGTTTTTT; CDR3aa: CASSILPWTGGKEKLFF; j_gene: TRBJ1-4; abundance: .; d_gene: TRBD1; v_gene: TRBV5-1
CDR3nt: TGCGCCAGCAGCTTTCGGGAGTTGTCCTACGAGCAGTACTTC; CDR3aa: CASSFRELSYEQYF; j_gene: TRBJ2-7; abundance: .; d_gene: .; v_gene: TRBV5-1
CDR3nt: TGCGCCAGCAGCTTAGTCGCGGGGCTCAATGAGCAGTTCTTC; CDR3aa: CASSLVAGLNEQFF; j_gene: TRBJ2-1; abundance: .; d_gene: .; v_gene: TRBV5-1
CDR3nt: TGTGCCAGCAGCTTATCGTGGGGTTGGGGCGACGAGCAGTACTTC; CDR3aa: CASSLSWGWGDEQYF; j_gene: TRBJ2-7; abundance: .; d_gene: .; v_gene: TRBV7-2
CDR3nt: TGTGCTAGCAGCTTAGGGCTAAAAGAGACCCAGTACTTC; CDR3aa: CASSLGLKETQYF; j_gene: TRBJ2-5; abundance: .; d_gene: .; v_gene: TRBV7-7
CDR3nt: TGTGCCAGCAGCCAAACAGGGGCGGATACGCAGTATTTT; CDR3aa: CASSQTGADTQYF; j_gene: TRBJ2-3; abundance: few; d_gene: TRBD1; v_gene: TRBV5-4
CDR3nt: TGTGCCACCAGCAGAAAACTGGGGGAGCTGTTTTTT; CDR3aa: CATSRKLGELFF; j_gene: TRBJ2-2; abundance: few; d_gene: .; v_gene: TRBV15
CDR3nt: TGCGCCAGCAGCACTAGCGGACACAACTACAATGAGCAGTTCTTC; CDR3aa: CASSTSGHNYNEQFF; j_gene: TRBJ2-1; abundance: few; d_gene: TRBD2; v_gene: TRBV5-1
CDR3nt: TGCGCCAGCAGCTTGCATAGCGGGAGTTACGAGCAGTACTTC; CDR3aa: CASSLHSGSYEQYF; j_gene: TRBJ2-7; abundance: once; d_gene: TRBD2; v_gene: TRBV5-1
CDR3nt: TGTGCCAGCAGCCGGGACAGGGACTCTGGAAACACCATATATTTT; CDR3aa: CASSRDRDSGNTIYF; j_gene: TRBJ1-3; abundance: .; d_gene: TRBD1; v_gene: TRBV7-3
CDR3nt: TGTGCCAGCAGCTTAGGACTCGATCTGATAGATACGCAGTATTTT; CDR3aa: CASSLGLDLIDTQYF; j_gene: TRBJ2-3; abundance: .; d_gene: .; v_gene: TRBV7-9
CDR3nt: TGTGCCAGCAGTTCCCGCTGGGACGGGAAACGGGAGCAGTTCTTC; CDR3aa: CASSSRWDGKREQFF; j_gene: TRBJ2-1; abundance: .; d_gene: .; v_gene: TRBV6-5
CDR3nt: TGTGCCAGCAGGAACGCAGATACGCAGTATTTT; CDR3aa: CASRNADTQYF; j_gene: TRBJ2-3; abundance: few; d_gene: .; v_gene: TRBV3-1
CDR3nt: TGTGCCAGCAGTTCCAGGGAAGGCAATCAGCCCCAGCATTTT; CDR3aa: CASSSREGNQPQHF; j_gene: TRBJ1-5; abundance: .; d_gene: .; v_gene: TRBV28
CDR3nt: TGTGCCAGCAGTCAGCGGGAGTCCCACGAGCAGTACTTC; CDR3aa: CASSQRESHEQYF; j_gene: TRBJ2-7; abundance: .; d_gene: TRBD2; v_gene: TRBV2
CDR3nt: TGCAGTGCGCCGACTAGCGGGAGCCCATCTGATTTTGCAGATACGCAGTATTTT; CDR3aa: CSAPTSGSPSDFADTQYF; j_gene: TRBJ2-3; abundance: few; d_gene: TRBD2; v_gene: TRBV20-1
CDR3nt: TGTGCCAGCTCACCGACAGGACTCTTTGGCACAGATACGCAGTATTTT; CDR3aa: CASSPTGLFGTDTQYF; j_gene: TRBJ2-3; abundance: .; d_gene: .; v_gene: TRBV18
CDR3nt: TGTGCCACCAGCAGAGCCGAGCCGGGGAGGGGGGGTCAGCCCCAGCATTTT; CDR3aa: CATSRAEPGRGGQPQHF; j_gene: TRBJ1-5; abundance: many; d_gene: .; v_gene: TRBV15
CDR3nt: TGTGCCAGCAGTTTATACCGGGTGGGCTCCTACAATGAGCAGTTCTTC; CDR3aa: CASSLYRVGSYNEQFF; j_gene: TRBJ2-1; abundance: .; d_gene: .; v_gene: TRBV6-2/TRBV6-3